These 22 T cell receptor beta chains originate from one sample sequenced in a study of Graves' ophthalmopathy and Graves' hyperthyroidism. Transcripts of RNA were the source for amplifying TCR beta CDR3 regions. RT-PCR in the first round used HTBI primers; a second-round multiplex PCR followed. In TCRdb, the multiplex PCR reads were re-called with MiXCR into one record per CDR3 protein. The data hold fewer than 650,000 distinct CDR3 sequences, with around a fifth observed a single time. Sequencing was performed on peripheral blood. Receptors originate from a young woman with stable Graves' hyperthyroidism. Some clones in this sample may be carry-over from other donors' samples.

This clonotype was detected many times. This sequence joins TRBV10-3 and TRBJ2-7, with D perhaps matching TRBD1 or TRBD2 (5 bases each). Between the trimmed V and J ends, which lost 6 bases and 0 bases, there was a span of 12 bases. From germline, CDR1 is ENHRY and CDR2 SYGVKD. This CDR3 comprises 14 residues. The CDR3 DNA follows: TGTGCCATCAGCGGGACCGACAGCTCCTACGAGCAGTACTTC. Its translation: CAISGTDSSYEQYF.

In its sample, this clonotype was seen a few times. The J gene is TRBJ1-1, the V gene TRBV6-1; D uncertain. V lost 3 bases to trimming and J lost 5 bases, with 13 bases between them. This CDR3 has 14 residues. Looked up from germline, CDR1 is MNHNS and CDR2 is SASEGT. This CDR3 is CASSEIPVRTEAFF. The CDR3 coding sequence is TGTGCCAGCAGTGAGATCCCTGTGAGGACTGAAGCTTTCTTT.

Points on this clonotype: A much larger clone differs from this one at a single base, so this may be a read error. The CDR3 does not end in the conserved phenylalanine or tryptophan, so this is likely a read error. The chain uses TRBV4-2 and TRBJ2-2; no reliable D call. This CDR3 has 16 residues. Trimming cost V 0 bases and J 1 base, with 9 bases left between them. Germline V lookup: CDR1 LGHNA, CDR2 YNFKEQ. Here the CDR3 reads CASSQDRAQNTGELFV. In DNA form, the CDR3 reads TGTGCCAGCAGCCAAGATCGAGCGCAGAACACCGGGGAGCTGTTTGTT.

This clonotype was seen repeatedly, ten times or more. The chain employs TRBV7-2 and TRBJ2-4; D not resolved. CDR1 SGHTA and CDR2 FQGNSA come from the germline V gene. The ends were cut back, 1 base at V and 7 bases at J, with 11 bases in the middle. CDR3 length equals 14 residues. The CDR3 loop is CASSLVGGENIQYF. CDR3 nucleotides: TGTGCCAGCAGCTTAGTTGGTGGCGAGAACATTCAGTACTTC.

This chain connects TRBV11-1 to TRBJ2-2, with D possibly TRBD2 on 5 matching bases. The CDR3 runs 17 residues. In germline, CDR1 is SGHAT, CDR2 FQDESV (reference sequence). V was shortened by 5 bases and J by 3 bases, with 19 bases between the two germline ends. CDR3 bases: TGTGCCAGCAGCCCAACCTTCTCGAGGGCGGACACCGGGGAGCTGTTTTTT. It is translated as CASSPTFSRADTGELFF.

The CDR3 DNA sequence: TGTGCCAGCAGTATGTTCCTTGAGGCCGAAAAGTCCCAGCATTTT. Its translation: CASSMFLEAEKSQHF. The V call is TRBV6-1, the J call TRBJ1-5; D is undetermined. This CDR3 is built from 15 residues. Trimming stripped 5 bases from V and 11 bases from J, with 22 bases between. CDR1 and CDR2 (germline): MNHNS, SASEGT.

There are many counts of this clonotype. The chain combines TRBV7-3 with TRBJ1-1, with 7 bases matching TRBD1. The germline CDR1 and CDR2 sequences are SGHTA and FQGTGA. V shed 5 bases, J shed 1 base, and the junction held 4 bases outside the gene matches. This CDR3 region has 14 residues. The CDR3: CASSPGQRNTEAFF. The CDR3 nucleotides are TGTGCCAGCAGCCCGGGACAGAGGAACACTGAAGCTTTCTTT.

The genes are TRBV5-1 and TRBJ1-1; D not resolved. From germline, CDR1 is SGHRS and CDR2 YFSETQ. V lost 1 base and J lost 1, with 11 bases in between. This CDR3 spans 15 amino acids. The CDR3 bases are TGCGCCAGCAGCTTGCTTAACGCTAAGAACACTGAAGCTTTCTTT. It specifies CASSLLNAKNTEAFF.

This clonotype was counted at least ten times. V usage is TRBV6-1 and J usage is TRBJ1-1, with D uncertain. Germline assignment: CDR1 MNHNS and CDR2 SASEGT. V was trimmed by 5 bases and J by 1 base, leaving 17 bases between them. This CDR3 is 16 amino acids long. CDR3 residues: CASSPGHGERNTEAFF. The CDR3 DNA reads as TGTGCCAGCAGTCCCGGGCATGGGGAAAGGAACACTGAAGCTTTCTTT.

This CDR3 reads CASSYVHYSNTEAFF. CDR3 sequence (DNA): TGTGCCAGCAGTTACGTCCATTACTCGAACACTGAAGCTTTCTTT. The rearrangement joins TRBV6-5 to TRBJ1-1; no clear D. The CDR3 has 15 amino acids. Germline V gene data show CDR1 as MNHEY and CDR2 as SVGAGI. Trimming removed 2 bases at V and 1 base at J, with 11 bases between.

This clonotype was recorded many times. The chain recombines TRBV11-2 with TRBJ2-2; unclear D gene. CDR1 is SGHAT and CDR2 is FQNNGV in the germline V gene. The germline V and J ends were trimmed by 0 bases and 7 bases, with 9 bases remaining between them. The length of the CDR3 is 14 residues. For the CDR3, the DNA is TGTGCCAGCAGCTTAGATGACAAATTCGGGGAGCTGTTTTTT. Amino acid sequence: CASSLDDKFGELFF.

This clonotype was detected a few times. The chain combines TRBV5-5 with TRBJ2-7; D gene ambiguous. This CDR3 contains 12 residues. V dropped 1 base and J dropped 6 bases, with 8 bases sitting between them. Germline CDR1 reads SGHKS; CDR2 reads YYEKEE (reference sequence). As DNA, the CDR3 is TGTGCCAGCAGCTTGACCCGACTCGAGCAGTACTTC. Translating gives CASSLTRLEQYF. The full variable domain, with the rest looked up from reference TRBV5-5 and TRBJ2-7, is DAGVTQSPTHLIKTRGQQVTLRCSPISGHKSVSWYQQVLGQGPQFIFQYYEKEERGRGNFPDRFSARQFPNYSSELNVNALLLGDSALYLCASSLTRLEQYFGPGTRLTVT.

This chain joins TRBV12-3 or TRBV12-4 and TRBJ2-7; D is perhaps TRBD1 (5 bases). V lost 3 bases to trimming and J lost 0 bases, with 12 bases between them. The CDR3 is 15 residues long. The CDR3 nucleotides are TGTGCCAGCAGTTTCCGGCAGGGAATCTCCTACGAGCAGTACTTC. This translates into CASSFRQGISYEQYF.

This clonotype has only a few counts. The gene calls are TRBV27 and TRBJ1-2; weak D call: TRBD1 (6 bases). Trimming took off 4 bases at V and 8 bases at J, with 14 bases between the two ends. The CDR3 length is 13 residues. Germline V gene sequence: CDR1 MNHEY, CDR2 SMNVEV (reference sequence). The CDR3 is CASSSSQGWGYTF. For the CDR3, the DNA is TGTGCCAGCAGTTCCTCGCAGGGGTGGGGCTACACCTTC.

This sequence joins TRBV28 and TRBJ2-5, with D perhaps matching TRBD1 (6 bases). V was clipped by 7 bases and J by 5 bases, with 17 bases between them. The CDR3 runs 14 residues. CDR1 MDHEN and CDR2 SYDVKM come from the germline V gene. This chain's CDR3 is CASTDEGVRETQYF. The CDR3 bases are TGTGCCAGCACGGATGAGGGGGTGCGGGAGACCCAGTACTTC.

Notes on this clonotype: The conserved closing phenylalanine or tryptophan is absent in this CDR3, likely reflecting a read error. This chain joins TRBV4-2 and TRBJ1-5; tentative D call: TRBD1 (5 bases). The CDR3 has 13 amino acids. CDR1 LGHNA and CDR2 YNFKEQ come from the germline V gene. V dropped 3 bases and J dropped 5 bases, with 8 bases sitting between them. CDR3 amino acids: CASSQVGDQPQHL. Written as DNA, the CDR3 is TGTGCCAGCAGCCAGGTAGGGGATCAGCCCCAGCATTTG.

This clonotype appeared many times. The rearrangement joins TRBV6-1 to TRBJ2-4, with unresolved D. The CDR3 extends over 18 amino acids. Trimming stripped 6 bases from V and 0 bases from J, with 21 bases between. Germline V CDR1 and CDR2: MNHNS, SASEGT. The CDR3 sequence: CASSGQVGYPLAKNIQYF. CDR3 in DNA: TGTGCCAGCAGCGGGCAGGTGGGCTATCCTCTAGCCAAAAACATTCAGTACTTC.

This clonotype was observed many times. V usage is TRBV6-5 and J usage is TRBJ1-2; tentatively, D is TRBD1 (6 bases). Between the trimmed V and J ends, which lost 4 bases and 4 bases, there was a span of 22 bases. Germline V lookup: CDR1 MNHEY, CDR2 SVGAGI. The CDR3 has 17 residues. CDR3 nucleotide sequence: TGTGCCAGCAGTTCTAAGCCGGGGGGGGCGCGGGGCTATGGCTACACCTTC. Translating gives CASSSKPGGARGYGYTF.

The chain is built from TRBV3-1 and TRBJ2-7, with 10 bases that match TRBD2. CDR1 is LGHDT, CDR2 YNNKEL, per germline (reference sequence). There are 15 residues in the CDR3. V lost 3 bases to trimming and J lost 10 bases; unmatched junction nucleotides: 12. The CDR3 nucleotides read TGTGCCAGCAGCCACCCTCGGGCTAGCGGGGGCAACCAGTACTTC. This gives the protein CASSHPRASGGNQYF.

The table lists this clonotype with many counts. The rearrangement uses TRBV6-2 or TRBV6-3 and TRBJ2-6; tentatively, D is TRBD1 (5 bases). Deletions cut 2 bases from V and 0 bases from J, with 14 bases between. The germline CDR1 and CDR2 sequences are MNHEY and SVGEGT. This CDR3 is 18 amino acids long. CDR3 residues: CASSYAGHTVSGANVLTF. The CDR3 DNA reads as TGTGCCAGCAGTTACGCCGGACACACAGTCTCTGGGGCCAACGTCCTGACTTTC.

This clonotype occurred a few times. The V call is TRBV7-2, the J call TRBJ1-2, with TRBD1 matching over 8 bases. Germline CDR1 SGHTA, CDR2 FQGNSA. Unmatched junction bases numbered 10, after V lost 5 bases and J lost 8 bases. The CDR3 length is 14 residues. The CDR3 protein is CASSPEHRGDGYTF. The CDR3 DNA sequence: TGTGCCAGCAGCCCCGAGCACAGGGGGGACGGCTACACCTTC.

This clonotype was found many times. The rearrangement links TRBV12-3 or TRBV12-4 to TRBJ1-2; 9 nucleotides line up with TRBD1. The CDR3 contains 15 residues. The V segment lost 6 bases and the J segment 4 bases; nucleotides outside the gene matches: 9. CDR3 nucleotides: TGTGCCAGCAGCCCAACAGGGGGCGGAGGCTATGGCTACACCTTC. Amino acid sequence: CASSPTGGGGYGYTF.